Below, 14 T cell receptor beta chains from the same sample are listed, as sequenced in a study of cytomegalovirus exposure and HLA in healthy donors. Primers: 60 Vbeta forward and 13 Jbeta reverse. The method was immunoSEQ multiplex PCR; TCRdb's version includes in-frame clones alone and lacks a portion of them. Altogether just over 150,000 clones are present, 80% to 90% being singletons, with the ten largest covering roughly 1.9%. Specimen: PBMCs. These receptors originate from a woman aged 18-35 years in good health and CMV-seronegative.

CDR3 coding DNA: TGTGCCAGCAGCGGACTAGTGGCAGATACGCAGTATTTT. Amino acids: CASSGLVADTQYF. The chain recombines TRBV5-4 with TRBJ2-3; 7 bases align to TRBD2. Germline trimming cut 4 bases from V and 4 bases from J; bases unmatched to any gene: 3. The CDR3 has 13 residues. The germline gives CDR1 SGHNT, CDR2 YYREEE (reference sequence).

The rearrangement joins TRBV6-5 to TRBJ2-2; 10 bases line up with TRBD2. Germline trimming cut 0 bases from V and 5 bases from J; bases unmatched to any gene: 3. The CDR3 sequence is 16 residues long. The germline V gene has CDR1 MNHEY and CDR2 SVGAGI. CDR3 in DNA: TGTGCCAGCAGTTACTCGCAACTAGCGGGAACCGGGGAGCTGTTTTTT. This sequence encodes CASSYSQLAGTGELFF.

This clone was seen a few times. The CDR3 loop reads CASSHRTRTNEKLFF. The CDR3 DNA is TGCGCCAGCAGCCATAGGACAAGGACTAATGAAAAACTGTTTTTT. The chain combines TRBV4-1 with TRBJ1-4, with a possible D match to TRBD1 (5 bases). Germline V lookup: CDR1 MGHRA, CDR2 YSYEKL. CDR3 length equals 15 residues. V gave up 3 bases and J gave up 2 bases, with 10 bases separating them.

A single count supports this clone. This rearrangement joins TRBV30 to TRBJ2-7; D may be TRBD1 (5 bases). The CDR3 has 11 residues. Trimming took off 7 bases at V and 2 bases at J, with 9 bases between the two ends. The germline V gene has CDR1 GTSNPN and CDR2 SVGIG (reference sequence). CDR3 residues: CAFDSAYEQYF. In nucleotides, the CDR3 is TGTGCCTTCGACAGTGCCTACGAGCAGTACTTC.

The CDR3 DNA is TGTGCCAGCAGTGAAGAGGTCAGCGTCGGCTATGGCTACACCTTC. Its translation: CASSEEVSVGYGYTF. V usage is TRBV6-1 and J usage is TRBJ1-2, with D unresolved. The CDR3 has 15 amino acids. Deletions cut 1 base from V and 4 bases from J, with 13 bases between. Germline V gene data show CDR1 as MNHNS and CDR2 as SASEGT.

DNA of the CDR3: TGCGCCAGCAGCCCCGGACAGGTCGCTAGCACCGGGGAGCTGTTTTTT. This gives the protein CASSPGQVASTGELFF. The chain is built from TRBV5-1 and TRBJ2-2, with 7 positions matching TRBD1. The CDR3 extends over 16 amino acids. Per the germline V gene, CDR1 is SGHRS and CDR2 is YFSETQ. V gave up 4 bases and J gave up 4 bases; unmatched junction bases: 10.

The chain carries TRBV29-1 and TRBJ1-1, with TRBD1 matching over 9 bases. Germline-derived CDR1 and CDR2 are SQVTM and ANQGSEA. The length of the CDR3 is 15 residues. Trimming took 3 bases from V and 0 from J; bases not matched to a gene: 5. This CDR3 is CSVDTGGEMNTEAFF. As DNA, the CDR3 is TGCAGCGTTGATACAGGGGGCGAGATGAACACTGAAGCTTTCTTT.

V is TRBV19 and J is TRBJ1-4, with D possibly being TRBD1 (6 bases). The V and J ends lost 3 bases and 7 bases respectively, with 18 bases between them. This CDR3 region has 16 residues. Germline assignment: CDR1 LNHDA and CDR2 SQIVND (reference sequence). CDR3 residues: CASSMRGGQGGEKLFF. The CDR3 nucleotides read TGTGCCAGTAGTATGAGGGGGGGGCAGGGAGGTGAAAAACTGTTTTTT.

This chain links TRBV10-2 with TRBJ2-1; TRBD2 matches at 8 bases. J gave up 5 bases and V 1 base, and 4 bases lay outside the gene matches. CDR1 is WSHSY, CDR2 SAAADI, per germline. The length of the CDR3 is 15 residues. The CDR3 DNA is TGCGCCAGCAGTGAGTTTAGCGGGACCCACAATGAGCAGTTCTTC. Its translation: CASSEFSGTHNEQFF.

This clone was picked up one time. This rearrangement joins TRBV29-1 to TRBJ1-5, with D maybe TRBD1 (5 bases). Trimming cost V 4 bases and J 1 base, with 8 bases left between them. CDR1 is SQVTM, CDR2 ANQGSEA, per germline. The CDR3 totals 13 residues. CDR3 nucleotide sequence: TGCAGCGTTGGCCCAGGGAGCAATCAGCCCCAGCATTTT. The encoded protein is CSVGPGSNQPQHF.

V is TRBV5-6 and J is TRBJ1-1; maybe TRBD1 (5 bases). The V and J ends lost 0 bases and 3 bases respectively, with 9 bases between them. The CDR3 totals 14 residues. Germline V gene sequence: CDR1 SGHDT, CDR2 YYEEEE. The CDR3 sequence is CASSLVGEDTEAFF. CDR3 bases: TGTGCCAGCAGCTTGGTGGGGGAGGACACTGAAGCTTTCTTT.

The V call is TRBV28, the J call TRBJ1-5, with D unresolved. Germline CDR1 and CDR2: MDHEN and SYDVKM. This CDR3 spans 11 amino acids. Trimming pared 7 bases from V and 5 bases from J, leaving 6 bases between. The CDR3 here is CASNSYQPQHF. Written as DNA, the CDR3 is TGTGCCAGCAACTCCTATCAGCCCCAGCATTTT.

The chain recombines TRBV12-2 with TRBJ2-7; the table's D gene call, TRBD2, was not cross checked with the DNA. TRBV12-2 is a documented pseudogene. The length of the CDR3 is 14 residues. This CDR3 is CASRQSSGSDEQYF. CDR3 DNA sequence: TGTGCAAGTCGCCAGTCTAGCGGGAGCGACGAGCAGTACTTC.

This chain links TRBV19 with TRBJ1-2; the match to TRBD1 covers 7 bases. This CDR3 has 14 residues. Germline V CDR1 and CDR2: LNHDA, SQIVND (reference sequence). V lost 8 bases to trimming and J lost 5 bases; unmatched junction nucleotides: 11. CDR3 sequence reads: CASATGVYRYGYTF. CDR3 bases: TGTGCCAGTGCTACAGGGGTCTATCGGTATGGCTACACCTTC.